This T cell receptor (beta chain) was observed in a study of cytomegalovirus exposure and HLA in healthy donors. The PCR ran on 60 Vbeta and 13 Jbeta primers. Here immunoSEQ multiplex PCR was the method, and the copy in TCRdb shows in-frame clones only, minus some. Found here are some 100,000 clones, around three quarters of them singletons; the top ten hold roughly 2.5%. The study's findings and limits: Being indistinguishable, some V segments were excluded, TRBV6-2 and TRBV6-3 among them.

Regarding this clone: As yet, its antigen is unknown.

Looked up from germline, CDR1 is MGHDK and CDR2 is SYGVNS. CDR3 length equals 15 residues. V dropped 8 bases and J dropped 0 bases, with 15 bases sitting between them. The V and J genes are TRBV25-1 and TRBJ2-3; D possibly corresponds to TRBD2 (7 bases). This TCR was recovered from a female donor in good health and CMV-seronegative. Sample: PBMCs. CDR3 sequence: CASVPRGGSTDTQYF. DNA of the CDR3: TGTGCCAGCGTTCCTAGGGGGGGTAGCACAGATACGCAGTATTTT.